This TCR beta chain emerged from a study of identical twins. With 6 bases removed from V and 4 bases from J, the gap between germline ends came to 18 bases. The length of the CDR3 is 14 residues. Germline V lookup: CDR1 SQVTM, CDR2 ANQGSEA. Everyone who donated was a healthy Caucasian. TCRdb fed the 5' RACE reads into MiXCR, producing one record per CDR3 protein. The sample records some 500,000 distinct CDR3 sequences, around 20% being singletons. This clonotype was observed a handful of times. The same specimen was also included in a second study, on T cells expressing NK-cell markers. That study reports: The authors sequenced eight donors, of whom seven were HCMV-seropositive and one was seronegative.

The sample comprised CD4+ T cells sorted from blood. The source is a woman aged 18 to 35 in good health. J is TRBJ1-1 and V is TRBV29-1; TRBD1 might be the D (6 bases). The CDR3 loop reads CSVVRGARGTEAFF. The CDR3, as DNA: TGCAGCGTGGTTCGGGGGGCCCGGGGCACTGAAGCTTTCTTT.